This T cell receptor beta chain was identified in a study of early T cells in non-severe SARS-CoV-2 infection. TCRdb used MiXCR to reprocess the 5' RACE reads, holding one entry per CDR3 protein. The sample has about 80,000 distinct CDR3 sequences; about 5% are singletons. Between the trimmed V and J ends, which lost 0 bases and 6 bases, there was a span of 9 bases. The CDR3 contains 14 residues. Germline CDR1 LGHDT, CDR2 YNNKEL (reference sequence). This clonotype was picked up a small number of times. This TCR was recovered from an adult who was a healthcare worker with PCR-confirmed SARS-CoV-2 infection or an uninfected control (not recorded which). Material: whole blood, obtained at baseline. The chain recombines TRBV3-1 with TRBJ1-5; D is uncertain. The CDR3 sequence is CASSQDAGGQPQHF. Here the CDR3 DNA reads TGTGCCAGCAGCCAAGATGCGGGTGGTCAGCCCCAGCATTTT.